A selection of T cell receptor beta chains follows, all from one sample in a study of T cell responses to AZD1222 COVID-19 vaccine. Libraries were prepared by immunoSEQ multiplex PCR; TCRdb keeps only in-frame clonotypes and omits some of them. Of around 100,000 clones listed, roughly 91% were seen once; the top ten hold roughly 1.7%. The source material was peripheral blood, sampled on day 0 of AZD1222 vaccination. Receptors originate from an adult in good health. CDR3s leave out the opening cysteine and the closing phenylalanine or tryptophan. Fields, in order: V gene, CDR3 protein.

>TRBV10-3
AITPGTSRGEAF
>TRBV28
ASRPDRGLYYGYT
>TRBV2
ASSGGLDEQF
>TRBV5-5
ASSLVSRGYT
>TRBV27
ASTMGQGGSPLH
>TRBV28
ASSSPPLWTNSEQY
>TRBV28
ATLAGASYNEQF
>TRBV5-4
ASSVDTNYGYT
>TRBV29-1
SVIGQGSSNEKLF
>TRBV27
ASRDLAGGTYNEQF
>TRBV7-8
ASSLLAGGPYEQY
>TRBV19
ASSIMFGERNTEAF
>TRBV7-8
ASSILGQKEEETQY
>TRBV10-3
AISQRDSPYEQY
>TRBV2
ASGLGVGNQPQH
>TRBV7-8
ASSPRTGDNYGYT
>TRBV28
ASKSGDGEQY
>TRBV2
ASSEVFYGEQF
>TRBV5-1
ASSRRTGGDNEQF
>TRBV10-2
ASSPMNTEAF
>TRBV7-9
ASSLSAYGYT
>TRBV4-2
ASSQVGQGHLGYT
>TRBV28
ASSTVPIAGGPDEQF
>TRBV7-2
ASSPYSGGKTGELF
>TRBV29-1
SSYTDTQY
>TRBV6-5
ASSSDRNSPLH
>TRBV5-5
ASSLHQDTEAF
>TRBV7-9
ASSPGQPRVNTEAF
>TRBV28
ASSLWGQGTEKLF
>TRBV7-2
ASSYGLAGAYEQY
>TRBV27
ASSPGTGLEQY
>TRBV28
ASSPPMAGTYNEQF
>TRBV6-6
ASSTAPLQPQH
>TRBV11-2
ASSAQGAGNTIY
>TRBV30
AWSVQTSGWEY
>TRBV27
ASSPTYNEQF
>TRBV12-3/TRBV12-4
ASSYGPANEQF
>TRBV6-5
ASSYGQVDGYT
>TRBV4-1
ASSLIGPRASGSRDTGELF
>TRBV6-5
ASSPSGVGSEQY
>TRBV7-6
ASSLGVSSGNTIY
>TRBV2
ASSERGQSTDTQY
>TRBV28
ASSPPGQGANEKLF
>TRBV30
AWSEGRTGQETQY
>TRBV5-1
ASSSHGDRGFEQY
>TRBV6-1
ASSDHPNYGYT
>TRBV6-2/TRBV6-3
ASSFSSADSSYNSPLH
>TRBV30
AWSLTTVNTEAF
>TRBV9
ASSARTGRSSGRAYNEQF
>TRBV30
AWTRQALFQETQY
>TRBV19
ASSARQGAVYQPQH
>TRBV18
ASSPWEGANNQPQH
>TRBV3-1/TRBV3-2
ASTNGDWYEQY
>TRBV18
ASSPRPPGQGKRVDGYT
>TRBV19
ASSIGTSRSETQY
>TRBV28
ASSPLGGYGYT
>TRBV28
ASSSATGSPYEQY
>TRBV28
ASSLWNTEAF